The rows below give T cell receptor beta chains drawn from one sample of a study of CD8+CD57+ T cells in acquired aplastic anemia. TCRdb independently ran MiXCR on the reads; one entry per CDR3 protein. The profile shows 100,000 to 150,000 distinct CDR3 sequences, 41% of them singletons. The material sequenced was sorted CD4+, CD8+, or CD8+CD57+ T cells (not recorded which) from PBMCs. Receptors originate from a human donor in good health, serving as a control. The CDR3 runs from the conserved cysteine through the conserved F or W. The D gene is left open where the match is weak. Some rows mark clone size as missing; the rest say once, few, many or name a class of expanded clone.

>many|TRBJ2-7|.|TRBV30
TGTGCCTGGACTAGGATGGGGTCTATCTACGAGCAGTACTTC
CAWTRMGSIYEQYF
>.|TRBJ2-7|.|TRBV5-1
TGCGCCAGCAGCCCCCTTGGAGACCACGAGCAGTACTTC
CASSPLGDHEQYF
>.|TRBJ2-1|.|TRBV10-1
TGCGCCAGCAGTGAGTCCGGCATTGAGCAGTTCTTC
CASSESGIEQFF
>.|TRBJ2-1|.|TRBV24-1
TGTGCCACCAGTGATTTGGGGCAGGGGTTAGGCAATGAGCAGTTCTTC
CATSDLGQGLGNEQFF
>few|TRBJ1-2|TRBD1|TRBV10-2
TGCGCCAGCAGCACGGGACAGGCCTTCAACTATGGCTACACCTTC
CASSTGQAFNYGYTF
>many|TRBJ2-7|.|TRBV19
TGTGCCAGTAGTGAGCGGGCAGGCCTTGCCTACGAGCAGTACTTC
CASSERAGLAYEQYF
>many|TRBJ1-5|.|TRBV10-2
TGCGCCAGCAGTGAAAGAGACAGGTCGCGGCCCCAGCATTTT
CASSERDRSRPQHF
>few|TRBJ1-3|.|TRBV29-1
TGCAGCGGGGAGGTTGGAAACACCATATATTTT
CSGEVGNTIYF
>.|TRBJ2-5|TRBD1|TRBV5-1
TGCGCCAGCAGCCGAAGCGACAGGGTTGGGGAGACCCTGTACTTC
CASSRSDRVGETLYF
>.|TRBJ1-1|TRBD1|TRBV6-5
TGTGCCAGCCGTAACCTTCCGGGACAGGGTGACACTGAAGCTTTCTTT
CASRNLPGQGDTEAFF
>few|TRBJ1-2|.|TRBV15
TGTGCCACCAGCAGAGATGAGGGTATTAACTATGGCTACACCTTC
CATSRDEGINYGYTF
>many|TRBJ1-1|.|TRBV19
TGTGCCAGCCGTATGGTAGTCTTGAACACTGAAGCTTTCTTT
CASRMVVLNTEAFF
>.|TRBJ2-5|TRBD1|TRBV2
TGTGCCAGCCTCCGGGACAGGCAAGAGACCCAGTACTTC
CASLRDRQETQYF
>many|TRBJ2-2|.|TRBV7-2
TGTGCCAGCAGCTTAGCCCGTGGGATCACCGGGGAGCTGTTTTTT
CASSLARGITGELFF
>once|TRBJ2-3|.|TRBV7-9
TGTGCCAGCAGCTTCAAACTGGAAGATACGCAGTATTTT
CASSFKLEDTQYF
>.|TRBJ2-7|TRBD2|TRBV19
TGTGCCAGTCGCCCGCTTAGCGGGGGAGTTTACGAGCAGTACTTC
CASRPLSGGVYEQYF
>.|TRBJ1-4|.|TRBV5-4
TGTGCCAGCAGCCGCGGGGATCTATCGGGAAAACTGTTTTTT
CASSRGDLSGKLFF
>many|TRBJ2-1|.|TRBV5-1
TGCGCCAGCAGCTTGGTTCTTAACTACAATGAGCAGTTCTTC
CASSLVLNYNEQFF
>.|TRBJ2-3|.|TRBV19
TGTGCCAGTAGTACTTACCGACTAGTCTTTAGCACAGATACGCAGTATTTT
CASSTYRLVFSTDTQYF
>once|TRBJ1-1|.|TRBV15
TGTGCCACCAGCAGACTGGGTACAGGGTCTTCTGCTAGGACTTTCTTT
CATSRLGTGSSARTFF
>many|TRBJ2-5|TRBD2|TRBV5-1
TGCGCCAGCAGATCTAGCGGGGGAGAAGAGACCCAGTACTTC
CASRSSGGEETQYF
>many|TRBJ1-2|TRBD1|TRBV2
TGTGCCAGCAGTGGGCAGGGGGTGGGAGGCTACACCTTC
CASSGQGVGGYTF
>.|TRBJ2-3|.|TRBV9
TGTGCCAGCAGCTTAGGATTGGGGGGCTCGGATACGCAGTATTTT
CASSLGLGGSDTQYF
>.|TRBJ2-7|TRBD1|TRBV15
TGTGCCACCACTCCCGGACAGGGGGACGAGCAGTACTTC
CATTPGQGDEQYF
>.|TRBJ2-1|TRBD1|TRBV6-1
TGTGCCAGCAGTGGACAGGGTATTACCTACAATGAGCAGTTCTTC
CASSGQGITYNEQFF
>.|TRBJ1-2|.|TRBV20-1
TGCAGTGCTTCTCTTACAGGGCATGGCTACACCTTC
CSASLTGHGYTF
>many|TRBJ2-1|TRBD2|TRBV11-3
TGTGCCAGCAGCCGCACTAGCGCTCCCGCCTACAATGAGCAGTTCTTC
CASSRTSAPAYNEQFF
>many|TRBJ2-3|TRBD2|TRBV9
TGTGCCAGCAGCGTTATAGCGGGGGCCCGCACAGATACGCAGTATTTT
CASSVIAGARTDTQYF
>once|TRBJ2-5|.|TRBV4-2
TGTGCCAGCAGCCAAGATCATTTAGCGGCACAAGAGACCCAGCACTTC
CASSQDHLAAQETQHF
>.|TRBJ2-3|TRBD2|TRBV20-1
TGCAGTGGTATTAAGCGGGAGGGCCGCCAGGATGAGCAGTATTTT
CSGIKREGRQDEQYF
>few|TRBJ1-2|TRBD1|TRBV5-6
TGTGCCAGCAGCTGGAGACAGGGGGCCTATGGCTACACCTTC
CASSWRQGAYGYTF
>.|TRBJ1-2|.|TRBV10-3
TGTGCCATCACGCAAGAAGCTAACTATGGCTACACCTTC
CAITQEANYGYTF
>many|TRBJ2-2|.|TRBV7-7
TGTGCCAGCAGCCCACGGGGGTCCGGGGAGCTGTTTTTT
CASSPRGSGELFF
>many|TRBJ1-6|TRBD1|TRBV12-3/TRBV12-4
TGTGCCAGCAGTTTAAGGACAGGGGGGAGCTCCTATAATTCACCCCTCCACTTT
CASSLRTGGSSYNSPLHF
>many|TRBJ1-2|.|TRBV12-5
TGTGCTAGTGGTTTGAGTCACAGGGTCCGCTTC
CASGLSHRVRF
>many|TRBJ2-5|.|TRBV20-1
TGCAGTGCTAGGGCTTCGGTTCTAGAGACCCAGTACTTC
CSARASVLETQYF
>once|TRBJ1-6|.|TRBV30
TGTGCCTGGACCCCCCTCCACTTT
CAWTPLHF
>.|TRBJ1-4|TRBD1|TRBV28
TGTGCCAGCAGGCCCTACCCACAGGGGCCAAAACTGTTTTTT
CASRPYPQGPKLFF
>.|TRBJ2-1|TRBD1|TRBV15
TGTGCCACCAGCAGAGGTAGGGGGCCTACATACAATGAGCAGTTCTTC
CATSRGRGPTYNEQFF
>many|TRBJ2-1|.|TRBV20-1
TGCAGTGCCGGAGGGCGGGTCAATGAGCAGTTCTTC
CSAGGRVNEQFF
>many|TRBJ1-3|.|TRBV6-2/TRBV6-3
TGTGCCAGCAGTTACTCGATCCGAGACACACTATATGGAAACACCATATATTTT
CASSYSIRDTLYGNTIYF
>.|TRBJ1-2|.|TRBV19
TGTGCCAGTAGTCTCCCATACTATGGCTACACCTTC
CASSLPYYGYTF
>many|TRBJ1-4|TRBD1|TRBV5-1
TGCGCCAGCAGCTTGGATACAGGGGGCGATGAAAAACTGTTTTTT
CASSLDTGGDEKLFF
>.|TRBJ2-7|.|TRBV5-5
TGTGCCAGCAGCTTGGGCACGCTTGCGTACGAGCAGTACTTC
CASSLGTLAYEQYF
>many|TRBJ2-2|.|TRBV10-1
TGCGCCAGCAGTGATGACATCCCGCGAACAACCGGGGAGCTGTTTTTT
CASSDDIPRTTGELFF
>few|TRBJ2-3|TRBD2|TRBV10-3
TGTGCCATCTCCCGGGCTAGCGGGGGGTCCACAGATACGCAGTATTTT
CAISRASGGSTDTQYF
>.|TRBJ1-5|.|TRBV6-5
TGTGCCAGCAGTTACGAAGTCCCCGCGGGCAATCAGCCCCAGCATTTT
CASSYEVPAGNQPQHF
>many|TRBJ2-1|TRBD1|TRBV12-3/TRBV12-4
TGTGCCAGCAGTCCCCTGCCTCAGGGGGCGAGTAATGAGCAGTTCTTC
CASSPLPQGASNEQFF
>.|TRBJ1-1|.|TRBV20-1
TGCAGTGCTTTCGTCAGGAACACTGAAGCTTTCTTT
CSAFVRNTEAFF
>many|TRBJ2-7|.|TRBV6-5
TGTGCCAGCAGTTACTCGATCACAGGCTCCTACGAGCAGTACTTC
CASSYSITGSYEQYF
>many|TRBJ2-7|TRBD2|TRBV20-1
TGCAGTGCTAGGCCCCCTAGCGGCTACGAGCAGTACTTC
CSARPPSGYEQYF
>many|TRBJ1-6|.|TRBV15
TGTGCCACCAGCAGAGAACAGACGAGCTCCTATAATTCACCCCTCCACTTT
CATSREQTSSYNSPLHF
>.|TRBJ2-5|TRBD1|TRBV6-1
TGTGCCAGCAGAGGTACCCGGGACAGGGGTTCGCAAGAGACCCAGTACTTC
CASRGTRDRGSQETQYF
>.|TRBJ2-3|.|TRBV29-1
TGCAGCGTTGAGTCGGACTCGAGCACAGATACGCAGTATTTT
CSVESDSSTDTQYF
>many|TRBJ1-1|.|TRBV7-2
TGTACCCTCCGAATCGAGCTGAACACTGAAGCTTTCTTT
CTLRIELNTEAFF
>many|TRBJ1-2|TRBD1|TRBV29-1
TGCAGCGTGGATGGACAGGGAGGAATTTATGGCTACACCTTC
CSVDGQGGIYGYTF
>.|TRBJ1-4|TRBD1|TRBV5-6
TGTGCCAGCAGCTTGGCCGACAGGGGGGCTGAAAAACTGTTTTTT
CASSLADRGAEKLFF
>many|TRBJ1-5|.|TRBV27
TGTGCCAGCAGTCACGGACCTGGGGGCAATCAGCCCCAGCATTTT
CASSHGPGGNQPQHF
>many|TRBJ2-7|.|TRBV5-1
TGCGCCAGCAGCCTCACCGCCGAGGCCTACGAGCAGTACTTC
CASSLTAEAYEQYF
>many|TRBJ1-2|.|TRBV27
TGTGCCAGCAGCACAGGGAGTCTTGGCTACACCTTC
CASSTGSLGYTF